The table lists the clone carrying this T cell receptor (beta chain) with many counts. The antigen remains undetermined. Unique molecular identifiers were attached to individual cDNA molecules. In TCRdb, the 5' RACE reads were re-called with MiXCR into one record per CDR3 protein. Here the sample spans 63,000 or so distinct CDR3 sequences, over 10% being singletons. These data come from a study of early T cells in non-severe SARS-CoV-2 infection. About the study: Chains stayed unpaired after sequencing of bulk RNA from unsorted whole blood.

Study findings and constraints: Using VDJdb, the matching emphasized anti-spike CD8 responses while missing private and CD4 specificities.

The CDR3 extends over 12 amino acids. Per germline, CDR1 SEHNR and CDR2 FQNEAQ (reference sequence). The V and J ends lost 3 bases and 5 bases respectively, with 7 bases between them. This clonotype originated in an adult who was a healthcare worker with PCR-confirmed SARS-CoV-2 infection or an uninfected control (not recorded which). V and J are TRBV7-9 and TRBJ2-5; no reliable D call. The source material was whole blood, sampled at baseline. CDR3 residues: CASSLAFETQYF. The CDR3 DNA is TGTGCCAGCAGCTTGGCGTTCGAGACCCAGTACTTC.